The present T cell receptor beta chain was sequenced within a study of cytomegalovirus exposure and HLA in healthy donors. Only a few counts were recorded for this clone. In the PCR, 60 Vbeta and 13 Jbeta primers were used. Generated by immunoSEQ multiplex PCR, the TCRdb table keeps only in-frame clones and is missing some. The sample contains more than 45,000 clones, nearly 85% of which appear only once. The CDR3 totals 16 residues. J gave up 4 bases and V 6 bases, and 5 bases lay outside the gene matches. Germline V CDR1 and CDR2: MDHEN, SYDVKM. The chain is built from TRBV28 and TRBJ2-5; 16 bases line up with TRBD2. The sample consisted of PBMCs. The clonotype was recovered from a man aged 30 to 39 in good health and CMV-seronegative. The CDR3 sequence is CASRGTSGGAVETQYF. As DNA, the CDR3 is TGTGCCAGCAGAGGGACTAGCGGGGGGGCGGTAGAGACCCAGTACTTC. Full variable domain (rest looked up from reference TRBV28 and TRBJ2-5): DVKVTQSSRYLVKRTGEKVFLECVQDMDHENMFWYRQDPGLGLRLIYFSYDVKMKEKGDIPEGYSVSREKKERFSLILESASTNQTSMYLCASRGTSGGAVETQYFGPGTRLLVL.